This T cell receptor (beta chain) was retrieved from a study of tumor and adjacent non-tumor tissue in lung cancer. As for the study in general: There were around 11 adenocarcinoma, a couple of squamous cell carcinoma and 1 small cell lung cancer cases. Whole-study findings and limits: Significantly higher TCR diversity was found in tumor than normal lung.

Three rounds of nested PCR, following a modified ARM-PCR protocol, produced the TCRbeta library. From the multiplex PCR reads, TCRdb called clonotypes with MiXCR, one entry per CDR3 protein. Of over 100,000 distinct CDR3 sequences in the sample, over 55% were seen once. This sample's RNA came from whole unsorted tissue. The normal lung tissue was taken more than 3 cm from the tumor edge. Germline V gene lookup returns CDR1 KGHDR and CDR2 SFDVKD. This CDR3 has 17 residues. This clonotype was seen a handful of times. Antigen unknown. The junction departs from the called germline gene at one end, perhaps through a read error.

The sequencing sample was made of distant non-tumor lung tissue. This sequence was found in a man aged 60 to 75 with non-small cell lung cancer. The rearrangement uses TRBV24-1 and TRBJ2-1; 7 bases are shared with TRBD2. As DNA, the CDR3 is TGTGCCGCCAGTGATTTCGGGCTAGCGGAAAACTACAATGAGCAGTTCTTC. Translated, it gives CAASDFGLAENYNEQFF.